The clone carrying this T cell receptor beta chain appeared many times. Its matching antigen is unknown. The sample is drawn from a study of T-cell reconstitution after alpha-beta-depleted transplantation in children. Study-wide results and caveats: Most T-cell counts and diversity one year after the transplant came from T cells that were newly produced. Some patients' high day-60 TCRbeta diversity was traced to surviving recipient T cells and thymic progenitors. Several hundred expanded graft clones reportedly were the source of alpha-beta T cells about two months after transplant.

Molecular barcoding with unique molecular identifiers was used for the TCRbeta library. From the PCR reads, TCRdb called clonotypes with MiXCR, one entry per CDR3 protein. Here the sample spans around 90,000 distinct CDR3 sequences, roughly a sixth being singletons. The CDR3 totals 12 residues. Germline V lookup: CDR1 SQVTM, CDR2 ANQGSEA. J was trimmed by 5 bases and V by 5 bases; bases with no gene match: 4. The sample consisted of PBMCs, mostly from graft donor cells, taken 180 days after TCRalphabeta/CD19-depleted stem cell transplant. The sequence was obtained from a male patient aged 2 to 9 who had a stem cell transplant for acute lymphoblastic leukemia, so the T cells may come from the graft donor. The genes are TRBV29-1 and TRBJ2-5; 8 bases match TRBD1. CDR3 sequence (DNA): TGCAGCGTTATGACAGGGGAGGAGACCCAGTACTTC. This gives the protein CSVMTGEETQYF.